One and the same sample provided the 21 T cell receptor beta chains below, sequenced in a study of blood T cells in healthy people across ages. Alongside a J-beta primer mix, a sample-barcoded 5' primer served in a second PCR lasting about 6 to 11 cycles. MiXCR was run by TCRdb on the 5' RACE reads, yielding one entry per CDR3 protein. The table lists some 1.7 million distinct CDR3 sequences, roughly 28% of them singletons. The sequenced sample consisted of blood. Receptor source: a woman in her 30s in good health.

The sample holds a few counts of this clonotype. V gene TRBV29-1 combines with J gene TRBJ1-2; the D is unclear. Trimming left V 5 bases short and J 3 bases short, with 7 bases between. Germline CDR1 is SQVTM and CDR2 is ANQGSEA. CDR3 size: 11 residues. CDR3 sequence (DNA): TGCAGCGTTTGGGATGACTATGGCTACACCTTC. This encodes CSVWDDYGYTF.

The chain is built from TRBV15 and TRBJ2-1; D may be TRBD2 (6 bases). Germline V gene lookup returns CDR1 LNHNV and CDR2 YYDKDF (reference sequence). The CDR3 covers 15 residues. V gave up 5 bases and J gave up 3 bases, with 14 bases separating them. The CDR3 protein is CATSLGTPNYNEQFF. DNA for the CDR3: TGTGCCACCAGCTTGGGGACTCCTAACTACAATGAGCAGTTCTTC.

This chain joins TRBV28 and TRBJ1-5, with 7 bases lining up with TRBD1. Germline CDR1 MDHEN, CDR2 SYDVKM. The CDR3 totals 16 residues. V dropped 4 bases and J dropped 1; count of bases not matched to a gene: 7. CDR3 sequence (DNA): TGTGCCAGCAGTTACGGACAGGCGGTAAGCAATCAGCCCCAGCATTTT. It specifies CASSYGQAVSNQPQHF.

V gene TRBV15 combines with J gene TRBJ2-1, with D perhaps being TRBD1 or TRBD2 (5 bases each). Trimming removed 1 base from V and 5 bases from J, with 15 bases in between. The CDR3 covers 16 residues. Germline V lookup: CDR1 LNHNV, CDR2 YYDKDF (reference sequence). CDR3 in amino acids: CATSRAGAERNNEQFF. As DNA, the CDR3 is TGTGCCACCAGCAGAGCTGGGGCAGAGCGGAACAATGAGCAGTTCTTC.

This clonotype occurred a few times. The V call is TRBV20-1, the J call TRBJ1-5; maybe TRBD1 (6 bases). In germline, CDR1 is DFQATT, CDR2 SNEGSKA (reference sequence). Trimming cost V 5 bases and J 3 bases, with 17 bases left between them. The CDR3 runs to 15 residues. This CDR3 is CSARRTGILNQPQHF. The DNA of the CDR3 is TGCAGTGCTCGCCGTACAGGGATACTCAATCAGCCCCAGCATTTT.

With respect to this clonotype: This is likely a read error, given that the CDR3 carries no conserved phenylalanine or tryptophan at its end. The chain links TRBV2 to TRBJ2-4; 9 nucleotides align to TRBD1. The DNA end is a closer match to TRBJ2-7, so the J assignment may be wrong. CDR1 SNHLY and CDR2 FYNNEI come from the germline V gene. The CDR3 covers 15 residues. The CDR3 loop reads CASKGTGGISHEQYC. Here the CDR3 DNA reads TGTGCCAGCAAGGGAACAGGGGGCATCTCCCACGAGCAGTACTGC.

This clonotype was observed at least ten times. The rearrangement joins TRBV10-3 to TRBJ2-7; 8 bases align to TRBD1. J lost 2 bases, V lost 2 bases, and 5 bases had no gene match. Germline loops: CDR1 ENHRY, CDR2 SYGVKD. The CDR3 runs to 15 residues. The CDR3 sequence: CAISERDRSTYEQYF. Written as DNA, the CDR3 is TGTGCCATCAGTGAGCGGGACAGGTCAACCTACGAGCAGTACTTC.

V and J are TRBV6-1 and TRBJ2-3, with 9 bases matching TRBD2. Germline assignment: CDR1 MNHNS and CDR2 SASEGT. The CDR3 totals 14 residues. V was clipped by 6 bases and J by 1 base; unmatched bases: 2. CDR3 in amino acids: CASRRTSGTDTQYF. The CDR3 bases are TGTGCCAGCAGGAGGACTAGCGGCACAGATACGCAGTATTTT.

V gene TRBV20-1 combines with J gene TRBJ1-5; D perhaps matches TRBD1 (6 bases). The germline V and J ends were trimmed by 6 bases and 2 bases, with 14 bases remaining between them. The CDR3 length is 14 residues. Germline CDR1 DFQATT, CDR2 SNEGSKA (reference sequence). The CDR3 coding sequence is TGCAGTGCAGCAGGGGAGTATGGCAATCAGCCCCAGCATTTT. Residues: CSAAGEYGNQPQHF.

Only a few counts were recorded for this clonotype. V and J are TRBV10-3 and TRBJ1-5; D unresolved. Per germline, CDR1 ENHRY and CDR2 SYGVKD. Trimming took off 6 bases at V and 6 bases at J, with 12 bases between the two ends. The CDR3 has 13 amino acids. This CDR3 is CAIRSGGAQPQHF. CDR3 coding DNA: TGTGCCATCAGATCAGGTGGAGCTCAGCCCCAGCATTTT.

This clonotype was recorded at least ten times. The J gene is TRBJ1-2, the V gene TRBV13; 7 nucleotides align to TRBD1. The junction had 8 bases not matched to a gene; V was cut back by 5 bases and J by 8 bases. The germline V gene has CDR1 PRHDT and CDR2 FYEKMQ (reference sequence). The CDR3 is made up of 13 amino acids. CDR3 protein: CASSQTTGEGYTF. As DNA, the CDR3 is TGTGCCAGCAGCCAAACCACAGGGGAAGGCTACACCTTC.

In DNA form, the CDR3 reads TGTGCCAGCAAGGGGGACGGGGGGTTCTCCGGGGAGCTGTTTTTT. It codes for CASKGDGGFSGELFF. The gene calls are TRBV27 and TRBJ2-2, with D perhaps matching TRBD2 (7 bases). The CDR3 is made up of 15 amino acids. The V end was cut by 7 bases, the J end by 6 bases, with 18 bases between. Germline CDR1 reads MNHEY; CDR2 reads SMNVEV (reference sequence).

This clonotype was picked up many times. V is TRBV9 and J is TRBJ2-4; 7 positions match TRBD2. The tail of the sequence fits TRBJ2-7 better, so the J call may be wrong. This CDR3 has 15 amino acids. CDR1 is SGDLS and CDR2 is YYNGEE in the germline V gene. The CDR3 DNA sequence: TGTGCCAGCAGCACCTCCGGGACTACCGACAACGAGCAGTACTTC. It yields the protein CASSTSGTTDNEQYF.

The chain carries TRBV29-1 and TRBJ2-3; 7 bases line up with TRBD2. Germline V gene sequence: CDR1 SQVTM, CDR2 ANQGSEA. The length of the CDR3 is 15 residues. V lost 2 bases and J lost 5; bases outside the gene matches: 10. The CDR3 loop reads CSVETLADSLDTQYF. The CDR3 nucleotides read TGCAGCGTTGAAACCCTAGCGGATTCATTAGATACGCAGTATTTT.

The rearrangement links TRBV7-2 to TRBJ2-3; unclear D gene. V gave up 5 bases and J gave up 6 bases, with 12 bases separating them. The CDR3 consists of 13 residues. Germline V gene data show CDR1 as SGHTA and CDR2 as FQGNSA. The CDR3 is CASSVTLGDTQYF. The CDR3 nucleotides are TGTGCCAGCAGCGTCACTCTAGGGGATACGCAGTATTTT.

The chain couples TRBV7-9 to TRBJ2-5, with D possibly TRBD2 on 5 matching bases. Deletions cut 2 bases from V and 2 bases from J, with 12 bases between. Germline V gene sequence: CDR1 SEHNR, CDR2 FQNEAQ (reference sequence). CDR3 length: 15 residues. The CDR3 protein is CASSLSRGTQETQYF. Written as DNA, the CDR3 is TGTGCCAGCAGCTTATCTCGGGGTACGCAAGAGACCCAGTACTTC. The entire variable domain, with the rest obtained from reference TRBV7-9 and TRBJ2-5, is as follows: DTGVSQNPRHKITKRGQNVTFRCDPISEHNRLYWYRQTLGQGPEFLTYFQNEAQLEKSRLLSDRFSAERPKGSFSTLEIQRTEQGDSAMYLCASSLSRGTQETQYFGPGTRLLVL.

The chain has TRBV2 and TRBJ1-1; D call uncertain. CDR3 size: 13 residues. The germline V and J ends were trimmed by 6 bases and 1 base, with 9 bases remaining between them. Germline CDR1 and CDR2: SNHLY and FYNNEI. The CDR3 loop reads CASSKSGNTEAFF. As DNA, the CDR3 is TGTGCCAGCAGCAAAAGTGGGAACACTGAAGCTTTCTTT. Full variable domain (outside the CDR3, taken from reference TRBV2 and TRBJ1-1): EPEVTQTPSHQVTQMGQEVILRCVPISNHLYFYWYRQILGQKVEFLVSFYNNEISEKSEIFDDQFSVERPDGSNFTLKIRSTKLEDSAMYFCASSKSGNTEAFFGQGTRLTVV.

Only a few counts were recorded for this clonotype. This chain connects TRBV30 to TRBJ2-1; 14 nucleotides match TRBD2. The CDR3 has 15 residues. V lost 4 bases and J lost 6; bases outside the gene matches: 5. The germline V gene has CDR1 GTSNPN and CDR2 SVGIG (reference sequence). The CDR3 coding sequence is TGTGCCTGGACCCGGGGACTAGCGGGAGTCAATGAGCAGTTCTTC. As protein: CAWTRGLAGVNEQFF. The full variable domain, in which reference TRBV30 and TRBJ2-1 provide the parts outside the CDR3, is SQTIHQWPATLVQPVGSPLSLECTVEGTSNPNLYWYRQAAGRGLQLLFYSVGIGQISSEVPQNLSASRPQDRQFILSSKKLLLSDSGFYLCAWTRGLAGVNEQFFGPGTRLTVL.

With regard to this clonotype: A much more abundant neighbour one base away suggests this may be a read error. The chain joins TRBV29-1 to TRBJ2-7; TRBD1 is a possible D gene (6 bases). There are 14 residues in the CDR3. Looked up from germline, CDR1 is SQVTM and CDR2 is ANQGSEA. The germline V and J ends were trimmed by 7 bases and 7 bases, with 23 bases remaining between them. CDR3: CSAQLDRNYNEQYF. The CDR3 nucleotides read TGCAGCGCCCAATTGGACAGAAACTACAATGAGCAGTACTTC.

The chain is built from TRBV29-1 and TRBJ2-3, with D unresolved. This CDR3 has 13 amino acids. CDR1 and CDR2 (germline): SQVTM, ANQGSEA. V lost 6 bases, J lost 0 bases, and 10 bases lay in between. The CDR3 reads CSVALGSTDTQYF. In nucleotides, the CDR3 is TGCAGCGTCGCCTTAGGGAGCACAGATACGCAGTATTTT.

This clonotype occurred once. This chain links TRBV3-1 with TRBJ1-1; unclear D gene. The germline gives CDR1 LGHDT, CDR2 YNNKEL (reference sequence). The CDR3 loop spans 15 amino acids. V was shortened by 1 base and J by 1 base, with 10 bases between the two germline ends. The CDR3 DNA sequence: TGTGCCAGCAGCCAAGCCTTCAACAGGAACACTGAAGCTTTCTTT. This codes for CASSQAFNRNTEAFF.